This TCR beta chain came from a study of cytomegalovirus exposure and HLA in healthy donors. The approximately 120-subject validation cohort, separate from the 666-subject first cohort, included the donors. Study-level points and caveats: According to the study, 160 or so TCR beta chains were cytomegalovirus-associated.

The table came from immunoSEQ multiplex PCR; TCRdb's copy has only in-frame clones and leaves some out. The repertoire holds fewer than 350,000 clones, with approximately 88% as singletons. In regard to this clone: What it binds is not known.

Trimming removed 0 bases at V and 3 bases at J, with 9 bases between. The CDR3 has 15 residues. Germline CDR1 and CDR2: SGHRS and YFSETQ. The origin of this receptor is a woman under 30 in good health and CMV-seronegative. The sequencing input was PBMCs. The chain couples TRBV5-1 to TRBJ1-4; D gene uncertain. CDR3 DNA sequence: TGCGCCAGCAGCTTGGGATCACGGGCTAATGAAAAACTGTTTTTT. Translation gives CASSLGSRANEKLFF.